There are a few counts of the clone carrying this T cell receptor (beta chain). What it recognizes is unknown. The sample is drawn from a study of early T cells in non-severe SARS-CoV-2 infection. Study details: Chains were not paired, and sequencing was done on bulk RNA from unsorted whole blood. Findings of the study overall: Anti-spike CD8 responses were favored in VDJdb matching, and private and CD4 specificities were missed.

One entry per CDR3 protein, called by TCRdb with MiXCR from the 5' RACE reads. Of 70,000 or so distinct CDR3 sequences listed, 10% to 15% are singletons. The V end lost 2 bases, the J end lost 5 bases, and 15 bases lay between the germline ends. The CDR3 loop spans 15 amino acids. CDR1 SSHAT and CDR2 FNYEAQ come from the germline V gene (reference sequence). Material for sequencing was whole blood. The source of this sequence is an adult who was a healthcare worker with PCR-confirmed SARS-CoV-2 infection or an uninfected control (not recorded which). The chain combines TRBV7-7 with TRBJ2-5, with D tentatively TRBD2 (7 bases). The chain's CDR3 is CASSLKGGAGETQYF. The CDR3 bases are TGTGCCAGCAGCTTAAAAGGGGGGGCCGGTGAGACCCAGTACTTC.